This T cell receptor (beta chain) was recovered during a study of CD8 T cells in ankylosing spondylitis. Trimming removed 0 bases at V and 6 bases at J, with 20 bases between. The CDR3 length is 16 residues. Germline V gene lookup returns CDR1 SQVTM and CDR2 ANQGSEA. This clonotype was detected many times. Its antigen is currently unknown. Study-wide results and limits: Disease-linked clones were reportedly significantly enriched in matched ankylosing spondylitis synovial fluid. Some motif variants were previously reported in reactive arthritis synovial fluid and blood. Roughly eight highly homologous variants made up a TCR beta motif that seemed to typify ankylosing spondylitis blood. Relatively scarce in peripheral blood, disease-linked clones were CD8+.

Using its own MiXCR run on the 5' RACE reads, TCRdb lists one record per CDR3 protein. The repertoire includes some 130,000 distinct CDR3 sequences, around 8.5% of them detected once, and approximately 3.4% sits in the top ten. This TCR derives from a male donor with ankylosing spondylitis or in good health (not recorded which). Source material: blood, either unsorted or a sorted T cell fraction (not recorded which). The rearrangement uses TRBV29-1 and TRBJ1-1; maybe TRBD1 (5 bases). The CDR3 is CSVEDPTVGDMAEAFF. The CDR3 DNA reads TGCAGCGTTGAAGATCCTACGGTAGGGGATATGGCTGAAGCTTTCTTT.